The next 4 T cell receptor beta chains were all read from a single sample in a study of shared clonotypes between healthy human individuals. Naive CD8 cells lacked CD45RO and underwent positive selection for CCR7, leaving out terminally differentiated effector memory CD45RA+ cells. Only in-frame clones appear in the TCRdb table, and some are missing; sequencing was by immunoSEQ multiplex PCR. In the table there are a few hundred thousand clones, 95% to 96% of which are singletons. Input material: naive CD8+ T cells sorted from blood. These receptors were taken from a woman under 40 in good health.

The V gene is TRBV7-8, the J gene TRBJ1-5; no reliable D call. Germline CDR1 and CDR2: SGHVS and FQNEAQ. V lost 1 base to trimming and J lost 1 base, with 8 bases between them. The CDR3 consists of 15 residues. The CDR3 loop reads CASSLGPGSNQPQHF. The CDR3 DNA reads as TGTGCCAGCAGCTTAGGTCCGGGGAGCAATCAGCCCCAGCATTTT.

V gene TRBV5-1 combines with J gene TRBJ2-1; D not certain. Trimming removed 1 base from V and 6 bases from J, with 5 bases in between. The CDR3 sequence is 12 residues long. Germline V gives CDR1 SGHRS, CDR2 YFSETQ. Here the CDR3 reads CASSLLANEQFF. CDR3 in DNA: TGCGCCAGCAGCTTGTTAGCCAATGAGCAGTTCTTC. Full variable domain (outside the CDR3, taken from reference TRBV5-1 and TRBJ2-1): KAGVTQTPRYLIKTRGQQVTLSCSPISGHRSVSWYQQTPGQGLQFLFEYFSETQRNKGNFPGRFSGRQFSNSRSEMNVSTLELGDSALYLCASSLLANEQFFGPGTRLTVL.

The chain is built from TRBV5-1 and TRBJ1-1, with D perhaps matching TRBD1 (5 bases). Germline CDR1 SGHRS, CDR2 YFSETQ. With 3 bases removed from V and 6 bases from J, the gap between germline ends came to 18 bases. The length of the CDR3 is 15 residues. DNA for the CDR3: TGCGCCAGCAGCTGGAGACAGTTTACGGTGGCTGAAGCTTTCTTT. It yields the protein CASSWRQFTVAEAFF.

The chain uses TRBV5-6 and TRBJ2-7; 8 bases are a match to TRBD1. The CDR3 length is 13 residues. Unmatched junction bases numbered 2, after V lost 3 bases and J lost 3 bases. Germline lookup yields CDR1 SGHDT and CDR2 YYEEEE. The CDR3 spells CASSSGQGYEQYF. DNA for the CDR3: TGTGCCAGCAGCTCCGGACAGGGCTACGAGCAGTACTTC.